This entry describes one T cell receptor beta chain. Germline CDR1 and CDR2: ENHRY and SYGVKD. The trim removed 11 bases at V and 5 bases at J, leaving 10 bases unmatched. The CDR3 loop spans 14 amino acids. Per the authors' pipeline: By means of reference gene primer amplification, nucleated cell counts were estimated. Sequencing used immunoSEQ multiplex PCR; TCRdb keeps in-frame clones, though not all of them. D and trimming were read from the DNA, whereas the V and J calls and clone size are those reported in that table. The data hold some 150,000 clones, with around 86% observed a single time. The data belong to a study of blood T cell repertoires in COVID-19. Study details: COVID-19 samples, acute and convalescent, were from the United States, Italy and Spain. T cells, B-cell-depleted T cells, or PBMCs supplied cDNA or gDNA.

This TCR was recovered from a woman older than 75 in a cohort sampled during active or convalescent COVID-19. The V call is TRBV10-3, the J call TRBJ2-2, with 8 positions matching TRBD2. The sample taken for sequencing was peripheral blood. The CDR3 spells CASGRGLWTGELFF. DNA of the CDR3: TGTGCCTCCGGGAGGGGACTCTGGACCGGGGAGCTGTTTTTT.